Each of the 22 T cell receptor beta chains below was sequenced from the same sample in a study of PD-1 blockade in classical Hodgkin lymphoma. The data were produced by immunoSEQ multiplex PCR, yet TCRdb's version contains in-frame clones alone and is incomplete. The table includes roughly 100,000 clones, more than 70% detected once. The time point is: cycle 4 day 1 (C4D1), after five to seven weeks of nivolumab. Every patient had relapsed following autologous stem cell transplantation, and cohorts differed in brentuximab vedotin exposure. Sequencing used peripheral blood mononuclear cells (PBMCs), obtained before the fourth cycle of nivolumab. The receptor source for this set is a human donor with classical Hodgkin lymphoma.

The V gene is TRBV18, the J gene TRBJ1-1; 8 bases map to TRBD1. The V gene end was trimmed by 8 bases and the J gene end by 3 bases; junction bases not matched to a gene: 11. This CDR3 spans 15 amino acids. The germline V gene encodes CDR1 KGHSH and CDR2 LQKENI. The CDR3 nucleotides are TGTGCCAGCCGACGCGACGCAGGGGGCCACACTGAAGCTTTCTTT. It codes for CASRRDAGGHTEAFF.

V is TRBV6-5 and J is TRBJ1-5; D is uncertain. This CDR3 region has 10 residues. CDR1 MNHEY and CDR2 SVGAGI come from the germline V gene. V dropped 11 bases and J dropped 2 bases, with 4 bases sitting between them. Here the CDR3 reads CALGNQPQHF. The CDR3, as DNA: TGTGCCCTGGGCAATCAGCCCCAGCATTTT.

The V call is TRBV30, the J call TRBJ1-2; D not resolved. CDR1 and CDR2 (germline): GTSNPN, SVGIG (reference sequence). The CDR3 length is 12 residues. V was shortened by 1 base and J by 7 bases, with 10 bases between the two germline ends. The CDR3 DNA follows: TGTGCCTGGAGTGCAGACTACATTGGCTACACCTTC. Its protein is CAWSADYIGYTF.

The chain links TRBV2 to TRBJ1-1; the D is unclear. CDR3 size: 13 residues. Germline CDR1 reads SNHLY; CDR2 reads FYNNEI. Trimming stripped 4 bases from V and 4 bases from J, with 10 bases between. CDR3 in DNA: TGTGCCAGCAGTGCTGTCCGAGGCACTGAAGCTTTCTTT. Residues: CASSAVRGTEAFF. The variable domain in full, with the rest retrieved from reference TRBV2 and TRBJ1-1, is EPEVTQTPSHQVTQMGQEVILRCVPISNHLYFYWYRQILGQKVEFLVSFYNNEISEKSEIFDDQFSVERPDGSNFTLKIRSTKLEDSAMYFCASSAVRGTEAFFGQGTRLTVV.

The chain couples TRBV13 to TRBJ2-6; no reliable D call. Trimming took off 5 bases at V and 4 bases at J, with 15 bases between the two ends. Germline CDR1 reads PRHDT; CDR2 reads FYEKMQ (reference sequence). The CDR3 consists of 16 residues. The DNA of the CDR3 is TGTGCCAGCAGCCCCTCGGGTCAGGCAGGGGCCAACGTCCTGACTTTC. This gives the protein CASSPSGQAGANVLTF.

The chain employs TRBV5-8 and TRBJ2-7; 10 bases fit TRBD1. This CDR3 contains 19 residues. After removal of 4 bases from V and 4 bases from J, the junction contained 20 bases not matched to a gene. The germline V gene encodes CDR1 SGHTS and CDR2 YDEGEE. The CDR3 region has the DNA TGTGCCAGCAGCCGCCGCTTGGGGGTTTCCGGGACAGGGGATTACGAGCAGTACTTC. Translating it yields CASSRRLGVSGTGDYEQYF.

This rearrangement joins TRBV7-9 to TRBJ2-3, with 9 bases that match TRBD2. The CDR3 loop spans 16 amino acids. With V trimmed by 5 bases and J by 0 bases, 6 bases remained unmatched. CDR1 and CDR2 (germline): SEHNR, FQNEAQ (reference sequence). The DNA for the CDR3 is TGTGCCAGCAGCCCCGGGACTAGCCCCAGCACAGATACGCAGTATTTT. Encoded protein: CASSPGTSPSTDTQYF.

The genes are TRBV30 and TRBJ1-5; D might be TRBD1 (6 bases). Trimming stripped 0 bases from V and 13 bases from J, with 13 bases between. CDR3 length: 12 residues. Looked up from germline, CDR1 is GTSNPN and CDR2 is SVGIG (reference sequence). The chain's CDR3 is CAWSVLRGKQHF. The CDR3 DNA is TGTGCCTGGAGTGTACTCAGGGGTAAGCAGCATTTT.

The chain couples TRBV7-2 to TRBJ2-3; TRBD2 aligns across 10 bases. Germline CDR1 SGHTA, CDR2 FQGNSA. The V and J ends lost 1 base and 4 bases, in that order; junction bases with no gene match: 8. This CDR3 region has 17 residues. CDR3 sequence (DNA): TGTGCCAGCAGCTTAGTCGCCAGCGGGAGGGGATCAGATACGCAGTATTTT. This codes for CASSLVASGRGSDTQYF.

The chain links TRBV10-3 to TRBJ1-5; tentative D call: TRBD1 (5 bases). V gave up 3 bases and J gave up 2 bases, with 11 bases separating them. This CDR3 has 15 amino acids. In germline, CDR1 is ENHRY, CDR2 SYGVKD. The CDR3 loop is CAISEKGVGNQPQHF. The DNA for the CDR3 is TGTGCCATCAGTGAAAAAGGGGTTGGCAATCAGCCCCAGCATTTT.

CDR3 loop: CASSAGQPIAYGYTF. The CDR3 DNA sequence: TGTGCCAGCAGTGCAGGACAGCCGATAGCCTATGGCTACACCTTC. The V gene is TRBV2, the J gene TRBJ1-2, with D tentatively TRBD1 (6 bases). V was cut by 4 bases and J by 4 bases, with 16 bases left in between. Per germline, CDR1 SNHLY and CDR2 FYNNEI. The CDR3 covers 15 residues.

The CDR3 is CASSEVGLAGPRVCTDTQYF. The DNA of the CDR3 is TGTGCCAGCAGTGAAGTCGGGCTAGCGGGGCCCCGAGTTTGCACAGATACGCAGTATTTT. The V and J genes are TRBV6-1 and TRBJ2-3, with 9 bases lining up with TRBD2. J gave up 1 base and V 1 base, and 15 bases lay outside the gene matches. Germline values: CDR1 MNHNS, CDR2 SASEGT. The CDR3 consists of 20 residues.

CDR3 residues: CASSQGTGYEQYF. The DNA for the CDR3 is TGTGCCAGCAGCCAAGGGACAGGCTACGAGCAGTACTTC. J is TRBJ2-7 and V is TRBV4-2; 7 nucleotides line up with TRBD1. Losses at the gene ends were 1 base for V and 3 bases for J; bases not matched to a gene: 0. This CDR3 spans 13 amino acids. CDR1 is LGHNA, CDR2 YNFKEQ, per germline.

This clone was seen only once. V and J are TRBV4-1 and TRBJ1-2; perhaps TRBD1 as D (5 bases). Trimming took off 1 base at V and 8 bases at J, with 14 bases between the two ends. From germline, CDR1 is MGHRA and CDR2 YSYEKL. The CDR3 extends over 14 amino acids. This CDR3 reads CASSQAGRTEGYTF. DNA for the CDR3: TGCGCCAGCAGCCAAGCGGGACGGACTGAAGGCTACACCTTC.

This clone was detected a few times. The rearrangement joins TRBV2 to TRBJ1-2; weak D call: TRBD1 (5 bases). This CDR3 has 15 residues. With 7 bases removed from V and 1 base from J, the gap between germline ends came to 16 bases. Germline CDR1 reads SNHLY; CDR2 reads FYNNEI. CDR3 nucleotides: TGTGCCAGCAATACCCCCACAGGAGGTAACTATGGCTACACCTTC. Residues: CASNTPTGGNYGYTF.

The CDR3 loop reads CATGYSYEQYF. Written as DNA, the CDR3 is TGTGCCACAGGTTATAGCTACGAGCAGTACTTC. This chain links TRBV6-5 with TRBJ2-7, with unresolved D. In germline, CDR1 is MNHEY, CDR2 SVGAGI. The CDR3 is 11 residues long. V was cut by 10 bases and J by 3 bases, with 10 bases left in between.

The V gene is TRBV12-5, the J gene TRBJ2-2, with D unresolved. This CDR3 has 17 residues. V was clipped by 2 bases and J by 6 bases, with 19 bases between them. The germline CDR1 and CDR2 sequences are LGHNT and FRNRAP. The CDR3 sequence: CASGLTFNPLGAGELFF. The CDR3, as DNA: TGTGCTAGTGGTTTGACCTTTAACCCCCTTGGGGCCGGGGAGCTGTTTTTT.

CDR3 protein: CASSAGENEQYF. The DNA for the CDR3 is TGTGCCAGCAGTGCTGGGGAGAACGAGCAGTACTTC. This chain joins TRBV6-1 and TRBJ2-7; D perhaps matches TRBD2 (5 bases). Trimming removed 4 bases from V and 5 bases from J, with 9 bases in between. Germline V lookup: CDR1 MNHNS, CDR2 SASEGT. The CDR3 extends over 12 amino acids.

This chain uses TRBV14 with TRBJ1-1, with D perhaps matching TRBD1 (5 bases). Deletions cut 3 bases from V and 5 bases from J, with 10 bases between. CDR3 length: 13 amino acids. Looked up from germline, CDR1 is SGHDN and CDR2 is FVKESK. CDR3 amino acids: CASSQNRRTEAFF. The DNA for the CDR3 is TGTGCCAGCAGCCAGAACAGGAGAACTGAAGCTTTCTTT.

V is TRBV30 and J is TRBJ1-1; D is unclear. Germline V gives CDR1 GTSNPN, CDR2 SVGIG (reference sequence). The CDR3 length is 15 residues. The V and J ends lost 0 bases and 2 bases respectively, with 13 bases between them. The DNA of the CDR3 is TGTGCCTGGAGTGTACGTAGTGGCCTTAACACTGAAGCTTTCTTT. It translates to CAWSVRSGLNTEAFF.

J is TRBJ2-2 and V is TRBV7-2; D is tentatively TRBD1 or TRBD2 (5 bases each). The CDR3 has 15 amino acids. Trimming cost V 2 bases and J 8 bases, with 15 bases left between them. Germline V gene sequence: CDR1 SGHTA, CDR2 FQGNSA. CDR3 protein: CASSLSYGTAGELFF. In DNA form, the CDR3 reads TGTGCCAGCAGCTTATCCTACGGGACGGCTGGGGAGCTGTTTTTT.

The V and J genes are TRBV30 and TRBJ2-4; D unresolved. Trimming took off 4 bases at V and 5 bases at J, with 9 bases between the two ends. Germline V gene sequence: CDR1 GTSNPN, CDR2 SVGIG (reference sequence). CDR3 length: 12 amino acids. The CDR3 DNA reads TGTGCCTGGACTAACTCCCAAAACATTCAGTACTTC. Encoded protein: CAWTNSQNIQYF.